The clone carrying this T cell receptor (beta chain) was seen many times. Its antigen is still unknown. The sample belongs to a study of CD8 T cells in ankylosing spondylitis. Whole-study findings and limits: A motif of fewer than ten highly homologous TCR beta variants was seen as apparently characteristic of ankylosing spondylitis blood. A CD8+ phenotype characterized the disease-linked clones, which were relatively rare in peripheral blood. Matched ankylosing spondylitis synovial fluid reportedly showed significant enrichment of disease-linked clones.

Trimming removed 10 bases at V and 3 bases at J, with 13 bases between. Germline assignment: CDR1 MDHEN and CDR2 SYDVKM. There are 13 residues in the CDR3. Preparation of TCR beta libraries was done by quantitative 5'-RACE with molecular barcodes. TCRdb reprocessed the 5' RACE reads with MiXCR, giving one entry per CDR3 protein. Of 150,000 to 200,000 distinct CDR3 sequences in the sample, under 14% were seen once. This TCR derives from a male donor with ankylosing spondylitis or in good health (not recorded which). V and J are TRBV28 and TRBJ1-5; possibly TRBD1 for D (5 bases). The source material was blood, either unsorted or a sorted T cell fraction (not recorded which). The CDR3 sequence: CATRRGTNQPQHF. The CDR3 bases are TGTGCCACCAGACGGGGCACCAATCAGCCCCAGCATTTT.